A selection of T cell receptor beta chains follows, all from one sample in a study of T cells expressing NK-cell markers. TCRdb reanalyzed the 5' RACE reads, giving one entry per CDR3 protein sequence and no DNA. Its table records about 540,000 distinct CDR3 sequences. Material: blood T cells: a sorted CD56 or NKG2C T cell subset, CD4+ or CD8+ T cells, or bulk PBMC T cells (not recorded which). All receptors come from a man aged 18 to 29 in good health. Both conserved end residues are part of each CDR3.

TRBV24-1	TRBJ2-1	CATSDAKTYNEQFF
TRBV29-1	TRBJ1-1	CSVAGQGTEAFF
TRBV29-1	TRBJ2-1	CSVEDLRQFLGNEQFF
TRBV29-1	TRBJ1-2	CSVDLPGPTNYGYTF
TRBV5-4	TRBJ2-5	CASSLKSSGKETQYF
TRBV20-1	TRBJ2-3	CSARAGISLAGEPLADTQYF
TRBV5-1	TRBJ2-1	CASSFEREGEQFF
TRBV6-2/TRBV6-3	TRBJ1-2	CASSRPERGYTF
TRBV12-3/TRBV12-4	TRBJ1-1	CASSLIQRQGLGAFF
TRBV12-5	TRBJ2-3	CASGLFSSTDTQYF
TRBV21-1	TRBJ2-5	CASSKGTSGTPKETQYF
TRBV5-1	TRBJ2-4	CASRGTNENIQYF
TRBV7-2	TRBJ2-5	CASSRTWGETQYF
TRBV12-3/TRBV12-4	TRBJ2-3	CASSGDLRASTDTQYF
TRBV7-2	TRBJ2-3	CASSGQITDTQYF
TRBV5-1	TRBJ2-1	CASSPGLVSRYNEQFF
TRBV10-3	TRBJ2-1	CAISELVASGRAYGNEQFF
TRBV29-1	TRBJ2-1	CSVKGLAGSSEQFF
TRBV5-1	TRBJ2-3	CASSLWDREDTQYF
TRBV27	TRBJ1-5	CASSPERWSNQPQHF
TRBV29-1	TRBJ2-1	CSAGTSGSSYNEQFF
TRBV29-1	TRBJ2-5	CSGGLAGSETQYF
TRBV6-1	TRBJ1-5	CASNRESRSNQPQHF
TRBV7-6	TRBJ2-1	CASSLSLAGNNEQFF
TRBV5-5	TRBJ2-2	CASSLEGSTGELFF
TRBV7-2	TRBJ2-3	CASSSRTVHPDTQYF
TRBV27	TRBJ1-5	CASSLSIDSNQPQHF
TRBV10-3	TRBJ2-1	CAISESGTGGDEQFF
TRBV20-1	TRBJ2-3	CSAKSAYSTDTQYF
TRBV20-1	TRBJ1-1	CSAPGTGHTEAFF
TRBV29-1	TRBJ2-3	CSVRLRLAGDTQYF
TRBV27	TRBJ1-2	CASSLGLVGGGYTF
TRBV4-2	TRBJ1-5	CASSPGTTGQPQHF
TRBV29-1	TRBJ2-1	CSVEGTGRGEQFF
TRBV5-1	TRBJ2-1	CASRGISEQFF
TRBV12-3/TRBV12-4	TRBJ2-3	CASTALLGTDTQYF
TRBV20-1	TRBJ1-5	CSARGPRGSNQPQHF
TRBV10-2	TRBJ1-5	CASRATVRDQPQHF
TRBV25-1	TRBJ2-7	CASSESRGRAYEQYF
TRBV12-3/TRBV12-4	TRBJ2-1	CASTTSPSMNEQFF
TRBV5-1	TRBJ1-2	CASSLALGDYGYTF
TRBV30	TRBJ1-1	CASYRAQDTEAFF